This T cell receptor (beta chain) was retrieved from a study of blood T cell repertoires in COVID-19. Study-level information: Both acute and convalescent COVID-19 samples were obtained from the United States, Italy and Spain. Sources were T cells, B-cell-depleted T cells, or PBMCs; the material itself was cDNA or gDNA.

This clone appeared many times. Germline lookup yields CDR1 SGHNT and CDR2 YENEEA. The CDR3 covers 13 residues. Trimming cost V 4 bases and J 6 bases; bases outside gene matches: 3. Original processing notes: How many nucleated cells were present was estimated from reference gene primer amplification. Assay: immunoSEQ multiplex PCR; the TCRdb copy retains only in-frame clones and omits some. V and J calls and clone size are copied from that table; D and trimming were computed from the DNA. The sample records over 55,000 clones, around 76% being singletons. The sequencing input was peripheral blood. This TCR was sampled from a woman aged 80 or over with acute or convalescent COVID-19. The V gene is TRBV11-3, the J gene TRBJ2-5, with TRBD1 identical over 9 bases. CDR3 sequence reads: CASSSTGGKTQYF. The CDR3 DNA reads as TGTGCCAGCAGCTCGACAGGGGGAAAGACCCAGTACTTC.